Listed here are 24 T cell receptor beta chains from one sample, sequenced in a study of beta chain features in type 1 diabetes. Regarding the study as a whole: Among all four CD4+ subsets, Type 1 diabetes patients had TCRB CDR3s that were moderately but significantly shorter.

Every isolated RNA sample was fully reverse transcribed, so sequencing captured expressed TCRB transcripts. The table came from immunoSEQ multiplex PCR; TCRdb's copy has only in-frame clones and leaves some out. The sample includes about 660,000 clones, about 14% of them seen just once. These receptors have no identified antigens. The sequenced sample was naive CD4+ T cells from blood. All receptors come from a man between 18 and 35 years old with type 1 diabetes.

This chain connects TRBV7-9 to TRBJ1-6, with D possibly matching TRBD1 (6 bases). The CDR3 has 16 residues. The germline V gene encodes CDR1 SEHNR and CDR2 FQNEAQ (reference sequence). V lost 5 bases to trimming and J lost 5 bases, with 16 bases between them. DNA for the CDR3: TGTGCCAGCAGCCAGGTCAGGGGACCTCATAATTCACCCCTCCACTTT. Translating gives CASSQVRGPHNSPLHF.

This clone was seen only a few times. The rearrangement links TRBV30 to TRBJ1-2; 7 positions agree with TRBD1. Germline loops: CDR1 GTSNPN, CDR2 SVGIG (reference sequence). J gave up 10 bases and V 6 bases, and 14 bases lay outside the gene matches. The CDR3 contains 13 residues. CDR3: CACCIISGGDYTF. CDR3 nucleotides: TGTGCCTGTTGTATCATTTCAGGGGGTGACTACACCTTC.

The V and J genes are TRBV28 and TRBJ2-2; no clear D gene. Germline CDR1 is MDHEN and CDR2 is SYDVKM. The CDR3 has 12 amino acids. V lost 7 bases and J 1 base, leaving 4 bases between the germline ends. CDR3 in amino acids: CASTRNTGELFF. The CDR3 DNA is TGTGCCAGCACCAGGAACACCGGGGAGCTGTTTTTT.

The rearrangement links TRBV7-2 to TRBJ2-3, with D perhaps TRBD1 (6 bases). The CDR3 has 13 amino acids. The germline V gene encodes CDR1 SGHTA and CDR2 FQGNSA. Between the trimmed V and J ends, which lost 1 base and 14 bases, there was a span of 16 bases. For the CDR3, the DNA is TGTGCCAGCAGCTTAGGGACAGACAAAATCTCGTATTTT. It codes for CASSLGTDKISYF.

The rearrangement uses TRBV4-2 and TRBJ2-5; D gene ambiguous. Germline CDR1 LGHNA, CDR2 YNFKEQ. The CDR3 runs 13 residues. V was shortened by 0 bases and J by 2 bases, with 4 bases between the two germline ends. The CDR3 DNA follows: TGTGCCAGCAGCCAAGATCGACAAGAGACCCAGTACTTC. The encoded protein is CASSQDRQETQYF.

The V gene is TRBV7-2, the J gene TRBJ2-2, with a tentative D call TRBD1 (5 bases). CDR3 length equals 13 residues. From germline, CDR1 is SGHTA and CDR2 FQGNSA. The ends were cut back, 6 bases at V and 5 bases at J, with 10 bases in the middle. The CDR3 reads CASRTRVTGELFF. The CDR3 bases are TGTGCCAGCAGAACCAGGGTAACCGGGGAGCTGTTTTTT.

This chain connects TRBV30 to TRBJ2-7; weak D call: TRBD1 (6 bases). The CDR3 totals 14 residues. Trimming cost V 0 bases and J 5 bases, with 14 bases left between them. Per germline, CDR1 GTSNPN and CDR2 SVGIG (reference sequence). The CDR3 reads CAWSVQGWRDEQYF. Written as DNA, the CDR3 is TGTGCCTGGAGTGTACAGGGCTGGCGAGACGAGCAGTACTTC.

In the case of this clone: At one end, the junction sequence differs from germline, possibly due to a read error. This chain uses TRBV18 with TRBJ2-5; TRBD2 matches 7 bases. The CDR3 extends over 15 amino acids. The germline V gene has CDR1 KGHSH and CDR2 LQKENI. For the CDR3, the DNA is TGTGCCAGCTCCCCACAGCGGGGTCCCCAAGAGACCCAGTACTTC. Amino acids: CASSPQRGPQETQYF. The complete variable domain, with remaining parts taken from reference TRBV18 and TRBJ2-5, reads NAGVMQNPRHLVRRRGQEARLRCSPMKGHSHVYWYRQLPEEGLKFMVYLQKENIIDESGMPKERFSAEFPKEGPSILRIQQVVRGDSAAYFCASSPQRGPQETQYFGPGTRLLVL.

Notes on this clone: The sample contains more than one DNA sequence encoding this CDR3. CDR3 coding DNA: TGTGCCTGGAGTCGTGGGGCAGATACGCAGTATTTT. As protein: CAWSRGADTQYF. This chain joins TRBV30 and TRBJ2-3; D remains unclear. The CDR3 extends over 12 amino acids. V was pared by 2 bases and J by 4 bases, with 7 bases between. Looked up from germline, CDR1 is GTSNPN and CDR2 is SVGIG (reference sequence).

There are a few counts of this clone. Its ends do not fully match the called genes, so a read error is possible. The gene calls are TRBV7-7 and TRBJ2-1; 8 nucleotides align to TRBD1. Looked up from germline, CDR1 is SSHAT and CDR2 is FNYEAQ (reference sequence). The CDR3 totals 14 residues. CDR3 amino acids: CASSYDRGNNEQFF. CDR3 DNA: TGTGCTAGCAGCTACGACAGGGGAAACAATGAGCAGTTCTTC. The full variable domain, with the rest looked up from reference TRBV7-7 and TRBJ2-1, is GAGVSQSPRYKVTKRGQDVTLRCDPISSHATLYWYQQALGQGPEFLTYFNYEAQPDKSGLPSDRFSAERPEGSISTLTIQRTEQRDSAMYRCASSYDRGNNEQFFGPGTRLTVL.

V is TRBV6-5 and J is TRBJ1-5; 7 positions match TRBD1. With V trimmed by 6 bases and J by 4 bases, 9 bases remained unmatched. Germline V gene data show CDR1 as MNHEY and CDR2 as SVGAGI. The length of the CDR3 is 15 residues. CDR3 in DNA: TGTGCCAGCAGCAGAAACCGGGACAGAAATCAGCCCCAGCATTTT. This encodes CASSRNRDRNQPQHF.

This clone was counted a few times. The rearrangement joins TRBV18 to TRBJ1-5; tentatively, D is TRBD1 (5 bases). Germline values: CDR1 KGHSH, CDR2 LQKENI. This CDR3 comprises 14 residues. V dropped 3 bases and J dropped 2 bases, with 8 bases sitting between them. The CDR3 DNA reads TGTGCCAGCTCACCTACAGGAGGCAATCAGCCCCAGCATTTT. Its protein product is CASSPTGGNQPQHF.

In this sample, this clone turned up a few times. The rearrangement links TRBV7-9 to TRBJ1-2, with TRBD1 as a possible D gene (6 bases). The V end was cut by 5 bases, the J end by 4 bases, with 20 bases between. The CDR3 extends over 16 amino acids. The V gene's germline CDR1 is SEHNR and CDR2 FQNEAQ (reference sequence). The CDR3 protein is CASSPWRTGTIYGYTF. The DNA of the CDR3 is TGTGCCAGCAGCCCCTGGCGCACCGGGACAATCTATGGCTACACCTTC.

V gene TRBV4-3 combines with J gene TRBJ2-1; D possibly uses TRBD1 or TRBD2 (6 bases each). The CDR3 length is 14 residues. Per germline, CDR1 LGHNA and CDR2 YSLEER. The V end was cut by 4 bases, the J end by 7 bases, with 14 bases between. The CDR3 sequence: CASSLRGARNEQFF. CDR3 coding DNA: TGCGCCAGCAGCCTAAGGGGGGCCCGTAATGAGCAGTTCTTC.

The chain links TRBV5-4 to TRBJ2-7, with TRBD1 identical over 7 bases. The CDR3 consists of 17 residues. The germline V gene has CDR1 SGHNT and CDR2 YYREEE (reference sequence). V gave up 5 bases and J gave up 0 bases; unmatched junction bases: 14. This CDR3 is CASSYGSRTGDSYEQYF. DNA for the CDR3: TGTGCCAGCAGTTATGGATCGCGGACAGGCGACTCCTACGAGCAGTACTTC.

This clone came up a few times. V gene TRBV9 combines with J gene TRBJ2-1; D is uncertain. The CDR3 spans 15 residues. V was trimmed by 3 bases and J by 0 bases, leaving 10 bases between them. Germline CDR1 is SGDLS and CDR2 is YYNGEE. The CDR3 region has the DNA TGTGCCAGCAGCGGAGGCGCTAGCTCCTACAATGAGCAGTTCTTC. It is translated as CASSGGASSYNEQFF.

This clone has only one observation. The chain has TRBV4-3 and TRBJ1-1; no reliable D call. The CDR3 is 13 amino acids. Germline V lookup: CDR1 LGHNA, CDR2 YSLEER. Trimming removed 5 bases from V and 1 base from J, with 8 bases in between. CDR3 sequence: CASSITQNTEAFF. The DNA of the CDR3 is TGCGCCAGCAGCATCACACAGAACACTGAAGCTTTCTTT.

V is TRBV5-1 and J is TRBJ2-5; tentative D call: TRBD1 (5 bases). The CDR3 sequence is 19 residues long. Germline V gene lookup returns CDR1 SGHRS and CDR2 YFSETQ. V lost 0 bases, J lost 2 bases, and 23 bases lay in between. The CDR3 nucleotides are TGCGCCAGCAGCTTGGCCGAAGGTTGGCGCGGACATCCTCAAGAGACCCAGTACTTC. The encoded protein is CASSLAEGWRGHPQETQYF.

The rearrangement joins TRBV28 to TRBJ2-1; D remains ambiguous. The CDR3 consists of 13 residues. The V gene lost 6 bases and the J gene lost 8 bases, with 14 bases spanning the gap. Per the germline V gene, CDR1 is MDHEN and CDR2 is SYDVKM. The CDR3 sequence is CASRPANGYEQFF. The DNA for the CDR3 is TGTGCCAGCAGACCCGCGAACGGCTATGAGCAGTTCTTC.

This clone turned up a few times. This CDR3 is also generated by other DNA sequences in the sample. The rearrangement uses TRBV20-1 and TRBJ2-7; the D is unclear. The CDR3 contains 11 residues. The germline gives CDR1 DFQATT, CDR2 SNEGSKA (reference sequence). The V gene lost 5 bases and the J gene lost 5 bases, with 10 bases spanning the gap. The CDR3 loop is CSARVLNEQYF. DNA of the CDR3: TGCAGTGCTCGCGTCCTCAACGAGCAGTACTTC.

This clone was recorded only once. The rearrangement joins TRBV6-6 to TRBJ2-7; no definite D call. The CDR3 is 15 residues long. Trimming left V 2 bases short and J 5 bases short, with 16 bases between. Germline V gives CDR1 MNHNY, CDR2 SVGAGI (reference sequence). CDR3 sequence: CASSYDGRPPDEQYF. The CDR3 coding sequence is TGTGCCAGCAGTTACGATGGACGGCCGCCGGACGAGCAGTACTTC.

In its sample, this clone was seen a few times. This may be a read error, as it is one base from a much larger clone. At the DNA level, this CDR3 is encoded by other sequences in the same sample as well. This sequence joins TRBV5-4 and TRBJ2-5; D is unclear. Trimming removed 1 base from V and 2 bases from J, with 0 bases in between. Germline V gene lookup returns CDR1 SGHNT and CDR2 YYREEE (reference sequence). This CDR3 has 11 amino acids. The CDR3 is CASSLQETQYF. CDR3 DNA: TGTGCCAGCAGCTTGCAAGAGACCCAGTACTTC. Full variable domain (rest looked up from reference TRBV5-4 and TRBJ2-5): ETGVTQSPTHLIKTRGQQVTLRCSSQSGHNTVSWYQQALGQGPQFIFQYYREEENGRGNFPPRFSGLQFPNYSSELNVNALELDDSALYLCASSLQETQYFGPGTRLLVL.

This clone was counted between two and nine times. V and J are TRBV4-1 and TRBJ2-1; 13 bases are a match to TRBD2. Germline CDR1 MGHRA, CDR2 YSYEKL. CDR3 length equals 15 residues. Trimming at V came to 4 bases and at J to 10 bases, leaving 7 bases not matched to a gene. In DNA, the CDR3 is TGCGCCAGCAGCCCGGGACTAGCGGGGCCGGGAGAGCAGTTCTTC. Translated, it gives CASSPGLAGPGEQFF.

The chain couples TRBV30 to TRBJ1-1, with a possible D match to TRBD1 (5 bases). This CDR3 is built from 12 residues. Trimming removed 5 bases from V and 4 bases from J, with 11 bases in between. CDR1 and CDR2 from the germline V gene are GTSNPN and SVGIG (reference sequence). The CDR3, as DNA: TGTGCCTGGTGTGGCGGGGGCACTGAAGCTTTCTTT. Translating gives CAWCGGGTEAFF.